These T cell receptor beta chains were read from a single sample in a study of T cell repertoires in cytomegalovirus infection. TCRdb reanalysed the reads using MiXCR and keeps one entry per CDR3 protein. The sample includes around 250,000 distinct CDR3 sequences, about a sixth of them seen just once. Sequenced material: CD8+ T cells from PBMCs. The receptor source for this set is a human donor in good health (CMV status not recorded). Some clones in this sample may be carry-over from other donors' samples. CDR3s include the opening cysteine and the closing phenylalanine or tryptophan.

j_call v_call cdr3_aa
TRBJ2-6 TRBV4-2 CASSQGLDGGGGANVLTF
TRBJ1-2 TRBV29-1 CSVDLGGDYGYTF
TRBJ2-3 TRBV29-1 CSVDTSGQNTDTQYF
TRBJ1-5 TRBV4-1 CASSLPGDQPQHF
TRBJ1-4 TRBV2 CASSDSGALTNEKLFF
TRBJ1-2 TRBV10-3 CAISELRTGRANYGYTF
TRBJ1-1 TRBV7-8 CASSPAFGGMNTEAFF
TRBJ2-7 TRBV2 CASRISGGLNEQYF
TRBJ2-1 TRBV3-1 CASSHQLAGNYNEQFF
TRBJ2-7 TRBV7-6 CASSPKGQGGNEQYF
TRBJ2-1 TRBV29-1 CSVEGGVLARNEQFF
TRBJ2-2 TRBV27 CASSLSGGGFAGELFF
TRBJ2-7 TRBV2 CASSVGPRRTEQYF
TRBJ2-2 TRBV5-1 CASSFYGLEAGELFF
TRBJ2-3 TRBV6-4 CASSEKETDTQYF
TRBJ2-3 TRBV29-1 CSVDKSGTSTDTQYF
TRBJ1-1 TRBV4-3 CASSQGQGPGTEAFF
TRBJ1-5 TRBV6-5 CASSQGGFGNQPQHF
TRBJ2-4 TRBV19 CASSQQDNIQYF
TRBJ2-7 TRBV7-2 CASSLAGAEGEQYF
TRBJ2-4 TRBV6-5 CASSYTGTSVPGIQYF
TRBJ1-2 TRBV7-8 CASSLTPNYGYTF
TRBJ2-7 TRBV19 CASSIAGQSSYEQYF
TRBJ2-1 TRBV24-1 CATSDLATGGGYAEQFF
TRBJ2-1 TRBV5-5 CASSLGQGAYSYNEQFF
TRBJ1-1 TRBV2 CASAAGENTEAFF
TRBJ2-2 TRBV6-5 CASSYNGLAGGSNTGELFF
TRBJ1-1 TRBV27 CASSLGILGHTEAFF
TRBJ2-1 TRBV6-5 CASSYSTGANEQFF
TRBJ2-7 TRBV4-2 CASSPRDGYYEQYF
TRBJ1-1 TRBV3-1 CASSQDGGLNTEAFF
TRBJ1-2 TRBV29-1 CGGAEVLNYGYTF
TRBJ2-7 TRBV2 CASRRDRGISEQYF
TRBJ1-5 TRBV6-2/TRBV6-3 CASSLDVGGNQPQHF
TRBJ2-7 TRBV7-2 CASSRYRDYEQYF
TRBJ1-5 TRBV6-1 CASSESGGTFQPQHF
TRBJ1-5 TRBV7-6 CASSVAPSSNQPQHF
TRBJ1-1 TRBV7-6 CASSYRINTEAFF
TRBJ2-7 TRBV28 CASSFLGDGIYEQYF
TRBJ1-4 TRBV12-5 CASGLPAQGRNEKLFF
TRBJ2-3 TRBV11-2 CASSSSGGGQKDTQYF
TRBJ1-5 TRBV6-2/TRBV6-3 CASSGGQGSLSNQPQHF
TRBJ1-5 TRBV6-2/TRBV6-3 CASSYLSRSNQPQHF
TRBJ2-7 TRBV20-1 CSARPLAGSYEQYF
TRBJ1-1 TRBV28 CASSPRGEIEAFF
TRBJ2-7 TRBV6-2/TRBV6-3 CASSLGLMSSYEQYF
TRBJ2-2 TRBV25-1 CASMGQGASTGELFF
TRBJ1-4 TRBV10-3 CATRRQGTDEKLFF
TRBJ2-6 TRBV25-1 CASSEYIGGDGANVLTF